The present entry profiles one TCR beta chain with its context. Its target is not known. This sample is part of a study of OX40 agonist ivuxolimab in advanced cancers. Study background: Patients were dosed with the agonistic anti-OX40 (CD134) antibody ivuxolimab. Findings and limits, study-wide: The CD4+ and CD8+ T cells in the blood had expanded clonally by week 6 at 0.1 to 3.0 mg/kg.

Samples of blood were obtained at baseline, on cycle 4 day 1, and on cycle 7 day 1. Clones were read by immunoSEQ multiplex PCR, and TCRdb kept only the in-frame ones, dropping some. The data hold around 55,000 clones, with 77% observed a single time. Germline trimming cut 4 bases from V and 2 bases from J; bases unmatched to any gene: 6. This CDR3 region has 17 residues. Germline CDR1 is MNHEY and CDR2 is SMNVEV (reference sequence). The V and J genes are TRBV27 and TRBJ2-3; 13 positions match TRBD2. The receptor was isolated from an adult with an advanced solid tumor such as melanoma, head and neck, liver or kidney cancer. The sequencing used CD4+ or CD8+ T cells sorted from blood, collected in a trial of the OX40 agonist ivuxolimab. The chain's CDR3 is CASSSPGLAGYTDTQYF. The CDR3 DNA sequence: TGTGCCAGCAGTTCACCGGGACTAGCGGGATACACAGATACGCAGTATTTT.